Following are 4 T cell receptor beta chains from one sample sequenced in a study of siplizumab effects on memory and regulatory T cells. Libraries were prepared by immunoSEQ multiplex PCR; TCRdb keeps only in-frame clonotypes and omits some of them. The sample includes approximately 56,000 clones, just over 95% of them seen just once. The sample was naive CD8+ T cells sorted from blood. The receptors originated from a human donor in good health.

The V and J genes are TRBV5-6 and TRBJ1-1; no clear D gene. Trimming stripped 4 bases from V and 1 base from J, with 8 bases between. Per germline, CDR1 SGHDT and CDR2 YYEEEE. The CDR3 totals 13 residues. The DNA for the CDR3 is TGTGCCAGCAGCAGGACGGGGAACACTGAAGCTTTCTTT. It specifies CASSRTGNTEAFF.

V gene TRBV7-8 combines with J gene TRBJ2-7, with D unclear. The V gene lost 5 bases and the J gene lost 3 bases, with 20 bases spanning the gap. CDR3 length: 16 residues. From germline, CDR1 is SGHVS and CDR2 FQNEAQ. The CDR3 DNA reads as TGTGCCAGCAGCCCTGGAGCCTCATTAGGGATCTACGAGCAGTACTTC. Translation gives CASSPGASLGIYEQYF.

V is TRBV13 and J is TRBJ2-5; 10 bases line up with TRBD2. V lost 7 bases, J lost 1 base, and 6 bases stayed unmatched. The length of the CDR3 is 15 residues. CDR1 and CDR2 from the germline V gene are PRHDT and FYEKMQ (reference sequence). In nucleotides, the CDR3 is TGTGCCAGCACCCCCGGACTAGCGGTCCAAGAGACCCAGTACTTC. Amino acid sequence: CASTPGLAVQETQYF. Full variable domain (rest looked up from reference TRBV13 and TRBJ2-5): AAGVIQSPRHLIKEKRETATLKCYPIPRHDTVYWYQQGPGQDPQFLISFYEKMQSDKGSIPDRFSAQQFSDYHSELNMSSLELGDSALYFCASTPGLAVQETQYFGPGTRLLVL.

The chain combines TRBV30 with TRBJ2-3, with no clear D. Germline V gene sequence: CDR1 GTSNPN, CDR2 SVGIG (reference sequence). CDR3 length: 13 residues. CDR3 region: CAGLADSTDTQYF. The CDR3 nucleotides are TGTGCTGGTCTTGCGGATAGCACAGATACGCAGTATTTT.